These 20 T cell receptor beta chains were sequenced from one sample in a study of T cell responses to AZD1222 COVID-19 vaccine. Data came from immunoSEQ multiplex PCR; TCRdb stores just in-frame clones and leaves some out. The sample yields about 160,000 clones, around 90% seen once. The source was peripheral blood, collected on day 0 of MenACWY control vaccination. These receptors all come from an adult in good health.

V gene TRBV2 combines with J gene TRBJ2-2, with TRBD2 identical over 7 bases. Germline values: CDR1 SNHLY, CDR2 FYNNEI. Trimming removed 6 bases from V and 5 bases from J; junction bases left unmatched: 12. This CDR3 has 16 amino acids. In DNA form, the CDR3 reads TGTGCCAGCAGACCTTTAGCGGGTTTCATGACCGGGGAGCTGTTTTTT. Protein product: CASRPLAGFMTGELFF.

The genes are TRBV19 and TRBJ1-2, with D hard to call. V lost 8 bases, J lost 2 bases, and 18 bases lay in between. Per the germline V gene, CDR1 is LNHDA and CDR2 is SQIVND (reference sequence). This CDR3 is built from 15 residues. The CDR3 protein is CASSLGEQINYGYTF. CDR3 bases: TGTGCCAGTTCGCTGGGTGAGCAGATAAACTATGGCTACACCTTC.

Concerning this clone: Other DNA sequences in this sample translate to the same CDR3. The rearrangement joins TRBV12-3 or TRBV12-4 to TRBJ1-2; weak D call: TRBD1 (6 bases). V was shortened by 5 bases and J by 2 bases, with 9 bases between the two germline ends. The CDR3 consists of 13 residues. The CDR3 is CASSLQGNYGYTF. DNA for the CDR3: TGTGCCAGCAGTCTACAGGGAAACTATGGCTACACCTTC.

The chain carries TRBV18 and TRBJ1-5, with TRBD1 matching over 7 bases. The CDR3 contains 16 residues. The J segment lost 1 base and the V segment lost 1 base, leaving 4 bases of the junction unmatched. The germline V gene encodes CDR1 KGHSH and CDR2 LQKENI. The CDR3: CASSPQGARSNQPQHF. The CDR3 nucleotides read TGTGCCAGCTCACCACAGGGGGCACGCAGCAATCAGCCCCAGCATTTT. Using reference TRBV18 and TRBJ1-5 for the parts outside the CDR3, the full variable domain is NAGVMQNPRHLVRRRGQEARLRCSPMKGHSHVYWYRQLPEEGLKFMVYLQKENIIDESGMPKERFSAEFPKEGPSILRIQQVVRGDSAAYFCASSPQGARSNQPQHFGDGTRLSIL.

The rearrangement links TRBV6-2 or TRBV6-3 to TRBJ2-7; D uncertain. The CDR3 is made up of 15 amino acids. Germline V gene data show CDR1 as MNHEY and CDR2 as SVGEGT. V was shortened by 2 bases and J by 2 bases, with 13 bases between the two germline ends. CDR3 sequence (DNA): TGTGCCAGCAGTTACGTGGACGGACGGCCCTACGAGCAGTACTTC. Its protein is CASSYVDGRPYEQYF.

The CDR3 region is CASREGLAGDEQYF. The CDR3 region has the DNA TGCGCCAGCCGGGAGGGACTAGCGGGAGACGAGCAGTACTTC. V usage is TRBV5-1 and J usage is TRBJ2-7; 14 bases line up with TRBD2. CDR1 and CDR2 from the germline V gene are SGHRS and YFSETQ. The CDR3 runs 14 residues. V was clipped by 7 bases and J by 5 bases; unmatched bases: 5.

The CDR3 coding sequence is TGTGCCAGCCAGGTGGATCCTCTCTACAATGAGCAGTTCTTC. Its translation: CASQVDPLYNEQFF. The chain links TRBV19 to TRBJ2-1; no clear D. The CDR3 has 14 residues. Germline V gene lookup returns CDR1 LNHDA and CDR2 SQIVND (reference sequence). V was trimmed by 9 bases and J by 3 bases, leaving 15 bases between them.

This chain links TRBV30 with TRBJ1-2, with TRBD1 as a possible D gene (5 bases). The CDR3 covers 10 residues. The V end was cut by 6 bases, the J end by 8 bases, with 10 bases between. Germline CDR1 reads GTSNPN; CDR2 reads SVGIG (reference sequence). CDR3 amino acids: CACTGLGYTF. The CDR3 bases are TGTGCCTGTACAGGTCTGGGCTACACCTTC.

V is TRBV3-1 (or the pseudogene TRBV3-2) and J is TRBJ2-7, with D hard to call. Germline-derived CDR1 and CDR2 are LGHDT and YNNKEL (reference sequence). This CDR3 has 12 amino acids. V lost 0 bases and J 4 bases, leaving 4 bases between the germline ends. The CDR3 is CASSQERYEQYF. DNA of the CDR3: TGTGCCAGCAGCCAAGAACGTTACGAGCAGTACTTC.

This clone occurred a few times. The CDR3 region has the DNA TGTGCCAGCAGTTTAATTAATATGAACACTGAAGCTTTCTTT. It encodes CASSLINMNTEAFF. The V gene is TRBV28, the J gene TRBJ1-1; no reliable D call. Germline V gene lookup returns CDR1 MDHEN and CDR2 SYDVKM. Deletions cut 2 bases from V and 0 bases from J, with 7 bases between. The CDR3 has 14 amino acids.

This rearrangement joins TRBV5-1 to TRBJ2-7, with D maybe TRBD2 (5 bases). The V gene's germline CDR1 is SGHRS and CDR2 YFSETQ. The CDR3 is made up of 14 amino acids. Trimming removed 0 bases from V and 1 base from J, with 8 bases in between. CDR3 region: CASSLVEGSYEQYF. Written as DNA, the CDR3 is TGCGCCAGCAGCTTGGTAGAGGGTTCCTACGAGCAGTACTTC.

The chain recombines TRBV19 with TRBJ1-2; D is unclear. The CDR3 spans 13 residues. Trimming removed 1 base from V and 3 bases from J, with 6 bases in between. Germline V gene lookup returns CDR1 LNHDA and CDR2 SQIVND (reference sequence). The CDR3 nucleotides are TGTGCCAGTAGTATAGGGACGTACTATGGCTACACCTTC. Translating gives CASSIGTYYGYTF.

The rearrangement joins TRBV18 to TRBJ1-2; TRBD1 is a possible D gene (6 bases). The CDR3 has 15 residues. The V and J ends lost 4 bases and 1 base respectively, with 13 bases between them. CDR1 is KGHSH, CDR2 LQKENI, per germline. The CDR3, as DNA: TGTGCCAGCTCACTCTCCAGGGGACATAACTATGGCTACACCTTC. The encoded protein is CASSLSRGHNYGYTF. Complete variable domain (other parts from reference TRBV18 and TRBJ1-2): NAGVMQNPRHLVRRRGQEARLRCSPMKGHSHVYWYRQLPEEGLKFMVYLQKENIIDESGMPKERFSAEFPKEGPSILRIQQVVRGDSAAYFCASSLSRGHNYGYTFGSGTRLTVV.

The chain links TRBV5-1 to TRBJ1-4; perhaps TRBD1 as D (5 bases). The CDR3 contains 14 residues. V was clipped by 0 bases and J by 7 bases, with 10 bases between them. The germline CDR1 and CDR2 sequences are SGHRS and YFSETQ. CDR3 residues: CASSLGQQGEKLFF. The CDR3 nucleotides read TGCGCCAGCAGCTTGGGACAGCAGGGTGAAAAACTGTTTTTT.

For the CDR3, the DNA is TGTGCCAGCAGCGCCCTAGCGGGAGGAGGCGAGCAGTACTTC. Protein sequence: CASSALAGGGEQYF. The chain couples TRBV9 to TRBJ2-7, with 11 bases identical to TRBD2. Per germline, CDR1 SGDLS and CDR2 YYNGEE. The CDR3 covers 14 residues. V was pared by 3 bases and J by 6 bases, with 5 bases of the junction left unmatched.

This chain uses TRBV9 with TRBJ1-2; D may be TRBD1 (6 bases). Deletions cut 8 bases from V and 7 bases from J, with 12 bases between. The CDR3 is made up of 11 amino acids. From germline, CDR1 is SGDLS and CDR2 YYNGEE. In DNA, the CDR3 is TGTGCCAGTGGGGGCGATGGTGGCTACACCTTC. Translated: CASGGDGGYTF.

The CDR3 sequence is CASSRGPSGNTIYF. In DNA form, the CDR3 reads TGTGCCAGCAGCCGTGGGCCCTCTGGAAACACCATATATTTT. The J gene is TRBJ1-3, the V gene TRBV27, with no clear D. Germline V CDR1 and CDR2: MNHEY, SMNVEV (reference sequence). V was pared by 6 bases and J by 0 bases, with 9 bases between. The CDR3 is 14 amino acids.

J is TRBJ1-4 and V is TRBV18; D is possibly TRBD1 (6 bases). The V end was cut by 6 bases, the J end by 4 bases, with 12 bases between. The CDR3 has 14 amino acids. Germline loops: CDR1 KGHSH, CDR2 LQKENI. The DNA of the CDR3 is TGTGCCAGCTCGCGGGGGCCCTTTAATGAAAAACTGTTTTTT. Amino acid sequence: CASSRGPFNEKLFF.

V and J are TRBV5-1 and TRBJ2-5; 7 nucleotides align to TRBD2. CDR1 SGHRS and CDR2 YFSETQ come from the germline V gene. Trimming cost V 2 bases and J 4 bases; bases outside gene matches: 5. The CDR3 contains 14 residues. Here the CDR3 DNA reads TGCGCCAGCAGCTTAGGTCCGGGGGGAGAGACCCAGTACTTC. It encodes CASSLGPGGETQYF.

The gene calls are TRBV30 and TRBJ1-1; TRBD1 might be the D (6 bases). The CDR3 is 11 residues long. Germline V gives CDR1 GTSNPN, CDR2 SVGIG (reference sequence). Deletions cut 6 bases from V and 7 bases from J, with 12 bases between. CDR3: CACHEGGEAFF. The DNA for the CDR3 is TGTGCCTGTCATGAGGGGGGTGAAGCTTTCTTT. The full variable domain, its missing parts supplied by reference TRBV30 and TRBJ1-1, is SQTIHQWPATLVQPVGSPLSLECTVEGTSNPNLYWYRQAAGRGLQLLFYSVGIGQISSEVPQNLSASRPQDRQFILSSKKLLLSDSGFYLCACHEGGEAFFGQGTRLTVV.